This T cell receptor beta chain emerged from a study of cytomegalovirus exposure and HLA in healthy donors. Findings and limits, study-wide: Among the sequence variants, a highly shared cluster was likely an artifact of sequencing. Donors were assumed by presence/absence analyses to have roughly uniform sequencing depth.

The PCR contained 60 Vbeta and 13 Jbeta primers. Some clones are missing from TCRdb's copy, which holds only in-frame ones; the method was immunoSEQ multiplex PCR. Here the sample spans about 120,000 clones, 60% to 80% being singletons. J lost 5 bases, V lost 2 bases, and 1 base had no gene match. CDR3 length: 13 amino acids. The germline V gene has CDR1 SGDLS and CDR2 YYNGEE. This clone showed up just a few times. Antigen: not known. The source of this sequence is a man in his thirties or forties in good health and CMV-seronegative. The sample comprised PBMCs. The chain employs TRBV9 and TRBJ2-7; TRBD2 aligns across 10 bases. CDR3 in amino acids: CASSVSGGDEQYF. The CDR3 DNA follows: TGTGCCAGCAGCGTGAGCGGGGGGGACGAGCAGTACTTC.